The clone carrying this T cell receptor beta chain has ten or more counts. Antigen specificity is unknown. Researchers made TCR beta libraries by using iRepertoire HTBI primers and running Arm-PCR on CDR3 regions. TCRdb processed the multiplex PCR reads anew with MiXCR; each CDR3 protein has one entry. The table has roughly 450,000 distinct CDR3 sequences, less than 25% seen once. Regarding time point: persistent/refractory GD, antithyroid drugs over 5 years with positive TRAb. After RNA was extracted from PBMCs, the TCR library was made from it. This sample is drawn from a study of regulatory T cells in long-lasting Graves disease. Study-wide background: It was over 5 years of antithyroid drugs, with positive TSH receptor antibodies, that meant persistent Graves' disease.

Study-level points and caveats: Persistent disease samples used TRBV28, TRBJ1-2 and TRBJ2-5 preferentially. A reduction in accuracy may have resulted from the small sample size.

The germline V and J ends were trimmed by 5 bases and 2 bases, with 13 bases remaining between them. Germline-derived CDR1 and CDR2 are MDHEN and SYDVKM. This CDR3 contains 15 residues. The J gene is TRBJ1-5, the V gene TRBV28; D perhaps matches TRBD1 (5 bases). This TCR was recovered from a female donor with Graves disease. The source material was peripheral blood mononuclear cells (PBMCs), sampled when the disease was refractory, from a patient treated with antithyroid drugs. The DNA for the CDR3 is TGTGCCAGCAGTCCACCGACAGAGGGCAATCAGCCCCAGCATTTT. As protein: CASSPPTEGNQPQHF.